This T cell receptor (beta chain) was sequenced in a study of blood T cells in healthy people across ages (dated by TCRdb to the mid-2010s). Background for the entire study: In model experiments, template switching captured roughly one uniquely barcoded TCR beta cDNA molecule for every two T cells. Using deep sequencing normalized with unique cDNA molecular identifiers, the study measured how TCR beta repertoire diversity changes with age. Four age groups were formed from the donors: young (average approximately 17 years), middle-aged (approximately 40), aged (approximately 60) and long-lived (more than 75). To avoid experimental bias, donors of different ages were spread randomly across the sequencing lanes. The study analyzed two additional independent replicas of 1 million unique cDNA reads from the same blood draw for two donors, one aged 18 to 29 and one aged 80 or older. General study outcomes and caveats: There was a strong correlation between observed TCR beta diversity and the percentage of naive T cells measured by flow cytometry. Total diversity estimates from one million sequenced T cells were considered lower bounds and underestimates. Compared with the aged group, more naive CD4+ T cells, fewer expanded clones and increased TCR diversity were shown by the long-lived group, suggesting age selection. Observed TCR beta diversity per million T cells fell roughly linearly with age, and a significant reduction was already apparent by age around 39. Because profiling used bulk unsorted PBMCs, naive and antigen-experienced compartments could not be compared conclusively. Because the CMV infection status of the donors was unknown, age-related changes in expanded clonotypes may potentially have been confounded.

There are many counts of this clonotype. Its antigen is still unknown. No qualities accompany the bases; no much larger clone lies one base away. The CDR1 and CDR2 encoded by the germline V gene are SGHTA and FQGTGA. The CDR3 measures 12 amino acids from cysteine to phenylalanine. Only the CDR3 DNA stays, 36 bases, in frame from base 1. At the junction V is shortened by 3 bases and J by 10 bases, with 10 bases in between. Receptor amplification or capture employed 5' RACE. The sequencer was an Illumina HiSeq 2500. The second PCR ran for about 7 to 11 cycles and used a J-beta primer mix along with a sample-barcoded 5' primer. Each TCR beta cDNA molecule received a unique molecular identifier from a template-switch 5' adaptor carrying 12 random nucleotides. At least 3 million CDR3-containing paired-end reads were obtained from each sample. The Mint cDNA synthesis kit, primed by a TRBC-specific oligonucleotide, was used to synthesize first-strand cDNA from all RNA. Following uracil-DNA glycosylase treatment, all cDNA underwent a first 18-cycle PCR with the universal primers M1SS and BC2_uni_R. The paper's data handling went like this. For normalization, 1 million high-quality reads, each with a distinct molecular identifier, were randomly selected from each sample. Reads sharing molecular identifiers were discarded rather than binned into consensus sequences. MiTCR, with a Q25 quality threshold and the strictest error-elimination algorithm, was used for CDR3 identification, clonotype clustering and error correction. A nonparametric unseen species model with Euler transformation was used to estimate lower-bound total TCR beta diversity. TCRdb handled the public reads itself, with Q25 trimming in fastp and clone calling in MiXCR, and kept productive beta chains. Each entry merges the rows of one CDR3 protein and shows their most common DNA and genes. These V and J calls derive from TCRdb rather than the authors' analysis. Across this sample there are 590,000 or so distinct CDR3 sequences, with approximately 30% seen only once. The top ten constitute 15% to 19% of the sample.

The 39 donors, aged about 6 to 95 years, were systemically healthy Caucasian individuals from Russia. Approximately 9.7 milliliters of peripheral blood were drawn from each donor into EDTA-treated Vacutainer tubes. Ficoll-Paque density-gradient centrifugation was used to isolate PBMCs, with at least 6.5 million per sample. Trizol reagent was used to extract total RNA from the PBMCs, yielding at least 6 micrograms per sample. The percentages of naive CD45RAhigh/CD27high T cells were determined by flow cytometry on a PBMC aliquot from every donor. Recombination joined TRBV7-3 with TRBJ2-1; the D gene is possibly TRBD2, with 5 bases matching. This clonotype was sampled from a woman of 80 years or more in good health. The sample was blood. CDR3 region: CASSLPSGEQFF. The DNA sequence is TGTGCCAGCAGCTTGCCTTCGGGAGAGCAGTTCTTC.